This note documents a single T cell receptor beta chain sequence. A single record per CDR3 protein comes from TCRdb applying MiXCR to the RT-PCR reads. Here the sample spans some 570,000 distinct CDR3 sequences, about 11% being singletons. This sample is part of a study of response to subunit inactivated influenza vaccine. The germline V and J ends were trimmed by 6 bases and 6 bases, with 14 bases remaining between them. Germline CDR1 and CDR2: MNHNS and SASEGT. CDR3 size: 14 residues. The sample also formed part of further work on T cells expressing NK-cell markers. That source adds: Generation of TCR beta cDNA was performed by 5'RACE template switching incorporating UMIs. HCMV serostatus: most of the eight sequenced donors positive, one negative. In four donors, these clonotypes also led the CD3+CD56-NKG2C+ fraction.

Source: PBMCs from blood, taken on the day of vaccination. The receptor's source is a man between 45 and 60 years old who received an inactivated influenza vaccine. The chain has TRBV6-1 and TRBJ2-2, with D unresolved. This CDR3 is CASRQTHSAGELFF. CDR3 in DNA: TGTGCCAGCAGACAGACCCATTCGGCCGGGGAGCTGTTTTTT.